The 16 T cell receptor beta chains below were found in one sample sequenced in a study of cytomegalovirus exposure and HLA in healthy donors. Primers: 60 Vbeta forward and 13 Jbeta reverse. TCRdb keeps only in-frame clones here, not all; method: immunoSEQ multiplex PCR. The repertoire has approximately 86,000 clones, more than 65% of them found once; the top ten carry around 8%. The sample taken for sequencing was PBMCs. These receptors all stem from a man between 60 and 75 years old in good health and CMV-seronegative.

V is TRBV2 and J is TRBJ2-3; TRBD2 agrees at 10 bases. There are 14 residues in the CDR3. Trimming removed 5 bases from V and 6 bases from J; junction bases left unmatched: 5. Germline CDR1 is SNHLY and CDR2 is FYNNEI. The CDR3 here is CASSQLAGPDTQYF. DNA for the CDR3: TGTGCCAGCAGTCAACTAGCGGGGCCGGATACGCAGTATTTT.

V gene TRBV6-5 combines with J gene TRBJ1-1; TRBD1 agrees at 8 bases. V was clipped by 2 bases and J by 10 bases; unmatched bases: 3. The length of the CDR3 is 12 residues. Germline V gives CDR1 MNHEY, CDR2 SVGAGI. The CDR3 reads CASSYRTGLAFF. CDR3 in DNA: TGTGCCAGCAGTTACAGGACAGGGTTAGCTTTCTTT.

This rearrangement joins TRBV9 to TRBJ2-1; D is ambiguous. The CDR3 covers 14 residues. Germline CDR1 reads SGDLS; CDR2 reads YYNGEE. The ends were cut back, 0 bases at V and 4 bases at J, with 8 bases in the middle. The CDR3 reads CASSVGQVYNEQFF. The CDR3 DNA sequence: TGTGCCAGCAGCGTAGGACAAGTATACAATGAGCAGTTCTTC.

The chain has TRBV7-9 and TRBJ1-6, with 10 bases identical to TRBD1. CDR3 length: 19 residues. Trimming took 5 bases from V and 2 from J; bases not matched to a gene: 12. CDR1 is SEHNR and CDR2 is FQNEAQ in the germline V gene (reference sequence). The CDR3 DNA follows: TGTGCCAGCAGCAACCGGGACAGGGGACATACAACCTATAATTCACCCCTCCACTTT. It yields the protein CASSNRDRGHTTYNSPLHF.

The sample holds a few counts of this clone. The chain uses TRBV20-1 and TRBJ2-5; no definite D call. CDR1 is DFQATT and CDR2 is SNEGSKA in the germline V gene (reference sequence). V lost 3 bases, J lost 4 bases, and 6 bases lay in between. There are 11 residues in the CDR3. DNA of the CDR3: TGCAGTGCTAGTGCGGTAGAGACCCAGTACTTC. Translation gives CSASAVETQYF.

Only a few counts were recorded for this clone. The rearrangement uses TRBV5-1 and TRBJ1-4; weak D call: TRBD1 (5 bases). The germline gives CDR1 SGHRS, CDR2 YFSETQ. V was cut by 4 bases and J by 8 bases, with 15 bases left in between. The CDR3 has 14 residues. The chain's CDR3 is CASSGEGRGEKLFF. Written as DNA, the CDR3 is TGCGCCAGCAGCGGGGAGGGAAGGGGCGAAAAACTGTTTTTT. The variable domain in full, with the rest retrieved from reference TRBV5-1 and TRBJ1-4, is KAGVTQTPRYLIKTRGQQVTLSCSPISGHRSVSWYQQTPGQGLQFLFEYFSETQRNKGNFPGRFSGRQFSNSRSEMNVSTLELGDSALYLCASSGEGRGEKLFFGSGTQLSVL.

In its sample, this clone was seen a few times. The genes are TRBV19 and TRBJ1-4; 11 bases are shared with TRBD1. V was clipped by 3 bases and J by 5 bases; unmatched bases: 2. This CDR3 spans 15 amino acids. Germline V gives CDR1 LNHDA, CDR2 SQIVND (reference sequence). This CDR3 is CASSMGQGENEKLFF. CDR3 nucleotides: TGTGCCAGTAGTATGGGACAGGGGGAGAATGAAAAACTGTTTTTT. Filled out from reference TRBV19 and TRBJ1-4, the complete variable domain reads DGGITQSPKYLFRKEGQNVTLSCEQNLNHDAMYWYRQDPGQGLRLIYYSQIVNDFQKGDIAEGYSVSREKKESFPLTVTSAQKNPTAFYLCASSMGQGENEKLFFGSGTQLSVL.

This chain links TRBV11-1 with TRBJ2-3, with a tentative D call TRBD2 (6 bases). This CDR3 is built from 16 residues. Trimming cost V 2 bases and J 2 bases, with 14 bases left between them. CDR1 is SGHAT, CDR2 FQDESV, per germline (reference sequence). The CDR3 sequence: CASSLNSWTTTDTQYF. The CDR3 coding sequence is TGTGCCAGCAGCTTAAATTCATGGACTACCACAGATACGCAGTATTTT. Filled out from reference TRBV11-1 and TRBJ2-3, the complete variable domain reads EAEVAQSPRYKITEKSQAVAFWCDPISGHATLYWYRQILGQGPELLVQFQDESVVDDSQLPKDRFSAERLKGVDSTLKIQPAELGDSAMYLCASSLNSWTTTDTQYFGPGTRLTVL.

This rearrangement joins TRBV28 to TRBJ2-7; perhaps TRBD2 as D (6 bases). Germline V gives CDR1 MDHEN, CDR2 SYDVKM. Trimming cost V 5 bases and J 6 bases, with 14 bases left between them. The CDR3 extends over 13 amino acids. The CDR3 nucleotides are TGTGCCAGCAGTCGACTAGGCGGGCGCGAGCAGTACTTC. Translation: CASSRLGGREQYF.

CDR3 in amino acids: CASSSRQPTSNTEAFF. DNA for the CDR3: TGTGCCAGCAGTTCTCGACAACCCACGTCTAACACTGAAGCTTTCTTT. The chain joins TRBV6-5 to TRBJ1-1; D remains ambiguous. CDR1 and CDR2 (germline): MNHEY, SVGAGI. This CDR3 spans 16 amino acids. Trimming took off 4 bases at V and 2 bases at J, with 17 bases between the two ends.

CDR3 in amino acids: CASSSGRGGNTDTQYF. DNA of the CDR3: TGTGCCAGCAGCTCAGGTCGGGGGGGCAACACAGATACGCAGTATTTT. The chain carries TRBV11-2 and TRBJ2-3; TRBD2 matches at 8 bases. Trimming at V came to 4 bases and at J to 2 bases, leaving 8 bases not matched to a gene. The germline V gene encodes CDR1 SGHAT and CDR2 FQNNGV. The length of the CDR3 is 16 residues.

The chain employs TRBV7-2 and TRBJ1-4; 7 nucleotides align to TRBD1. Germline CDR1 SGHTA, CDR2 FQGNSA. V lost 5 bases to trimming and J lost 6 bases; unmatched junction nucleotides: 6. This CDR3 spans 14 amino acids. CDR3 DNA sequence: TGTGCCAGCAGCAGGGGGCGCGGGGATGAAAAACTGTTTTTT. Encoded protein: CASSRGRGDEKLFF.

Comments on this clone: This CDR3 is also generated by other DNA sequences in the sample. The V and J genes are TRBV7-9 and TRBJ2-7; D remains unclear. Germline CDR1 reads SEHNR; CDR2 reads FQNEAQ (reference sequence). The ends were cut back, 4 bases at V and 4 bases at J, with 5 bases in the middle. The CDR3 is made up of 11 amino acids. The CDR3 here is CASSSRYEQYF. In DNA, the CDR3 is TGTGCCAGCAGCTCGCGTTACGAGCAGTACTTC.

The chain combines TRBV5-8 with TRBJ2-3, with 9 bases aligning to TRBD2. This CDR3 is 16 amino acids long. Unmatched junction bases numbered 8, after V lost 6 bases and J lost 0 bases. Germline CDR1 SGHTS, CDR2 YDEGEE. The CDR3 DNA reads TGTGCCAGCACTCGCGGGGGGGTACCAAGCACAGATACGCAGTATTTT. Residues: CASTRGGVPSTDTQYF.

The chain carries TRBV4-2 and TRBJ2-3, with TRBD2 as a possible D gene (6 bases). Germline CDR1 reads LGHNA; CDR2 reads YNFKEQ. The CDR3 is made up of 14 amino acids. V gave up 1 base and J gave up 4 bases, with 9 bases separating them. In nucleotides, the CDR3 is TGTGCCAGCAGCCAAGGCGGGGATGCAGATACGCAGTATTTT. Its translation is CASSQGGDADTQYF.

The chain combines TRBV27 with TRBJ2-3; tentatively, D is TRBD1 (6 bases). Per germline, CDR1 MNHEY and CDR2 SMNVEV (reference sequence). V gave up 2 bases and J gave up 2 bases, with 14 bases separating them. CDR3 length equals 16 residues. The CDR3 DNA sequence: TGTGCCAGCAGTTTAAGGGGGACGAGGTTCACAGATACGCAGTATTTT. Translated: CASSLRGTRFTDTQYF.